This T cell receptor beta chain emerged from a study of blood T cell repertoires in COVID-19. Study in general: Italy, Spain and the United States were the sources of the convalescent and acute COVID-19 samples.

Repertoires were generated with immunoSEQ multiplex PCR, while TCRdb's copy carries only in-frame clones and drops some. The sample lists 95,000 to 150,000 clones; about nine tenths were seen once. This receptor was obtained from a man aged 35 to 55 with acute or convalescent COVID-19. The specimen sequenced was peripheral blood.

The CDR3 here is CAGGTGIYSNQPQHF. The CDR3 DNA is TGTGCCGGAGGGACAGGGATTTATAGCAATCAGCCCCAGCATTTT. The genes are TRBV6-5 and TRBJ1-5, with 9 bases aligning to TRBD1. Trimming cost V 11 bases and J 0 bases; bases outside gene matches: 8. CDR1 is MNHEY, CDR2 SVGAGI, per germline. There are 15 residues in the CDR3.